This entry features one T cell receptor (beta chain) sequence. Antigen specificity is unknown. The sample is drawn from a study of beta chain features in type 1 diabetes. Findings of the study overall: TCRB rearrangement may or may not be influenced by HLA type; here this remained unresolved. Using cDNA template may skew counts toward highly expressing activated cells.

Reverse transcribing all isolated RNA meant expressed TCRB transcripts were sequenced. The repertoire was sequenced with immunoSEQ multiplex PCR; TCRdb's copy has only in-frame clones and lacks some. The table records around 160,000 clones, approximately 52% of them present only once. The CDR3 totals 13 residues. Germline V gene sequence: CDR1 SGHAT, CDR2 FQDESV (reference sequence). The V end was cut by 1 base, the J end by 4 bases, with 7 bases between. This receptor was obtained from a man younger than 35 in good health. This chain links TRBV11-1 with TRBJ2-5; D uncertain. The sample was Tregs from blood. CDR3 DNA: TGTGCCAGCAGCTTAGGAGGCGTAGAGACCCAGTACTTC. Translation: CASSLGGVETQYF.